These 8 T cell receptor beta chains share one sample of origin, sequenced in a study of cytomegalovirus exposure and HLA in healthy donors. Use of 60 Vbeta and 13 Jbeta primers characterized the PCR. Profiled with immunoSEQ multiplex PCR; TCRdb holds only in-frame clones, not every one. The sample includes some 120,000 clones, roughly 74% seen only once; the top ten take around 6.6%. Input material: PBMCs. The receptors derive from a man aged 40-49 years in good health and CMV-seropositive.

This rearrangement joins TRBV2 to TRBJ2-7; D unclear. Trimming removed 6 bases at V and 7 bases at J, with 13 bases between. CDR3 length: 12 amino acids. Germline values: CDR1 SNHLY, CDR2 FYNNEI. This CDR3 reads CASRSLAPEQYF. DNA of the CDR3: TGTGCCAGCAGAAGTTTAGCTCCTGAGCAGTACTTC.

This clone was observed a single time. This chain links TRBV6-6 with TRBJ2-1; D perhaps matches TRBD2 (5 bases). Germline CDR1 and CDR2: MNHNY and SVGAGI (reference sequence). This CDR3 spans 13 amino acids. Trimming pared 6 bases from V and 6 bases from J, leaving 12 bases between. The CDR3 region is CASSRRAVNEQFF. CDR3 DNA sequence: TGTGCCAGCAGCCGGCGGGCGGTCAATGAGCAGTTCTTC.

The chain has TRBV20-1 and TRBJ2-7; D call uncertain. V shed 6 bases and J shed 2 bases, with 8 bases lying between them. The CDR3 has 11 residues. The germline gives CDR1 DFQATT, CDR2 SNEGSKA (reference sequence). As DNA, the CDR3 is TGCAGTGCGCTAGAGGCCTACGAGCAGTACTTC. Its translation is CSALEAYEQYF.

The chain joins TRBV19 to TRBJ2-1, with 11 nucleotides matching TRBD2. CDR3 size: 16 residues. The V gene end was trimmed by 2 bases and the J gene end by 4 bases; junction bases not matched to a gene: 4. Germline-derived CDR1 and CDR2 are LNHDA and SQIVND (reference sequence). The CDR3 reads CASSILGLAEYNEQFF. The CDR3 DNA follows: TGTGCCAGTAGTATACTGGGACTAGCGGAGTACAATGAGCAGTTCTTC.

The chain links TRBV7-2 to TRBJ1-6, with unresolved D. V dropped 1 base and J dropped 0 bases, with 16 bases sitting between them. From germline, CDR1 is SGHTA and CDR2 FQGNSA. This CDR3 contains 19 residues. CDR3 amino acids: CASSLVGGFTISYNSPLHF. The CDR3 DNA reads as TGTGCCAGCAGCTTAGTCGGAGGCTTTACTATCTCCTATAATTCACCCCTCCACTTT.

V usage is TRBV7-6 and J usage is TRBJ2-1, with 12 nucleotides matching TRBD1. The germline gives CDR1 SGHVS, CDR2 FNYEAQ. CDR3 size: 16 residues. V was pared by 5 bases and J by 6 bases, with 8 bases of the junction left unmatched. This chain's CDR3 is CASSEPGQGAVNEQFF. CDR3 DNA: TGTGCCAGCAGCGAGCCGGGACAGGGGGCTGTCAATGAGCAGTTCTTC.

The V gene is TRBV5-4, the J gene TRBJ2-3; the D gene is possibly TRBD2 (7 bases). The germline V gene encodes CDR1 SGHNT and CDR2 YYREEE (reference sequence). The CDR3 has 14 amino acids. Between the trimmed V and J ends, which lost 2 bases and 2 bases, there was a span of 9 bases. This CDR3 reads CASSLGGATDTQYF. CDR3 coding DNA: TGTGCCAGCAGCTTAGGGGGGGCCACAGATACGCAGTATTTT.

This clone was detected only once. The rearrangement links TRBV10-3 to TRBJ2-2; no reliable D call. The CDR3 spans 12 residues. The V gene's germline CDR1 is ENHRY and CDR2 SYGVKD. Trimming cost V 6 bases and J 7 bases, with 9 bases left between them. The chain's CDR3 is CAIRQAFGELFF. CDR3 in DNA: TGTGCCATCAGGCAGGCGTTCGGGGAGCTGTTTTTT.